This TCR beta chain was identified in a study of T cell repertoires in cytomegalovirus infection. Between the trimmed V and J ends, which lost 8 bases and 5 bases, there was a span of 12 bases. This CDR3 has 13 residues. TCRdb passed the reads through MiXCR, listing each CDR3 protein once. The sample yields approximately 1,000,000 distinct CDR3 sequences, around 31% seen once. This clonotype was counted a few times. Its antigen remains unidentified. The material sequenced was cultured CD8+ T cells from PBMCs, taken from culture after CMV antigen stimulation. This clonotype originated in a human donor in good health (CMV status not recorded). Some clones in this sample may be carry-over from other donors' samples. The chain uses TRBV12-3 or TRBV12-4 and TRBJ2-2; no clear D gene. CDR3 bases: TGTGCCAGCTCCAAGACCTGGACCGGGGAGCTGTTTTTT. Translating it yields CASSKTWTGELFF.